A single sample is the source of the 21 T cell receptor beta chains below, sequenced in a study of T cells in tuberculosis. The repertoire was sequenced with immunoSEQ multiplex PCR; TCRdb's copy has only in-frame clones and lacks some. The top ten clones hold approximately 5.8% of a sample with 30,000 to 40,000 clones, around 97% of them seen once. Material for sequencing was PBMCs. These receptors came from a donor aged 10-30 years with latent tuberculosis or without tuberculosis infection.

The genes are TRBV11-2 and TRBJ2-7, with a possible D match to TRBD1 (6 bases). The germline gives CDR1 SGHAT, CDR2 FQNNGV. V was clipped by 4 bases and J by 3 bases, with 7 bases between them. The CDR3 totals 12 residues. This chain's CDR3 is CASSWGLYEQYF. The CDR3 DNA sequence: TGTGCCAGCAGCTGGGGGCTCTACGAGCAGTACTTC.

The chain couples TRBV4-2 to TRBJ1-1; 7 nucleotides align to TRBD1. V was clipped by 0 bases and J by 1 base; unmatched bases: 5. The germline CDR1 and CDR2 sequences are LGHNA and YNFKEQ. The CDR3 extends over 16 amino acids. The CDR3 nucleotides read TGTGCCAGCAGCCAAGATCCGGGACAGCGGAACACTGAAGCTTTCTTT. Its translation: CASSQDPGQRNTEAFF.

The chain has TRBV5-5 and TRBJ2-1; 8 bases map to TRBD2. This CDR3 contains 16 residues. From germline, CDR1 is SGHKS and CDR2 YYEKEE (reference sequence). V was clipped by 0 bases and J by 7 bases; unmatched bases: 9. Here the CDR3 reads CASSLAGLAGWNEQFF. The CDR3 DNA is TGTGCCAGCAGCTTGGCCGGGTTAGCGGGGTGGAATGAGCAGTTCTTC.

A single count supports this clone. The chain has TRBV5-1 and TRBJ2-2; weak D call: TRBD1 (7 bases). This CDR3 spans 13 amino acids. The germline gives CDR1 SGHRS, CDR2 YFSETQ. The V and J ends lost 7 bases and 4 bases respectively, with 11 bases between them. CDR3 coding DNA: TGCGCCAGCCACCAGGGGGGCACCGGGGAGCTGTTTTTT. Residues: CASHQGGTGELFF.

The rearrangement links TRBV5-1 to TRBJ1-1; 10 nucleotides agree with TRBD1. Germline values: CDR1 SGHRS, CDR2 YFSETQ. CDR3 length equals 14 residues. The V and J ends lost 4 bases and 1 base, in that order; junction bases with no gene match: 1. CDR3 DNA: TGCGCCAGCAGCGGGACAGGGGCGAACACTGAAGCTTTCTTT. It encodes CASSGTGANTEAFF.

This clone was counted a single time. The CDR3 nucleotides are TGTGCCAGCAGCGTAGGGCTCTCCGGGATAGAGGAGCAGTACTTC. Residues: CASSVGLSGIEEQYF. V and J are TRBV9 and TRBJ2-7; perhaps TRBD2 as D (5 bases). The V end lost 0 bases, the J end lost 7 bases, and 17 bases lay between the germline ends. The germline V gene encodes CDR1 SGDLS and CDR2 YYNGEE. This CDR3 contains 15 residues.

The rearrangement joins TRBV19 to TRBJ2-7, with D possibly matching TRBD1 (5 bases). The CDR3 has 14 amino acids. Germline CDR1 LNHDA, CDR2 SQIVND (reference sequence). The V end was cut by 1 base, the J end by 4 bases, with 11 bases between. CDR3 loop: CASSIGAGSYEQYF. DNA of the CDR3: TGTGCCAGTAGTATAGGGGCAGGGTCGTACGAGCAGTACTTC.

V and J are TRBV7-9 and TRBJ2-5; a possible D gene is TRBD1 (6 bases). The CDR3 extends over 13 amino acids. CDR1 and CDR2 from the germline V gene are SEHNR and FQNEAQ (reference sequence). V was clipped by 5 bases and J by 7 bases, with 14 bases between them. The CDR3 bases are TGTGCCAGCAGCCTACAGGGATCTGGGACCCAGTACTTC. As protein: CASSLQGSGTQYF.

Comments on this clone: A junction end diverges from the germline sequence, so it may reflect a read error. The chain uses TRBV5-4 and TRBJ2-5; the match to TRBD2 covers 8 bases. The CDR3 is 15 amino acids. Germline V lookup: CDR1 SGHNT, CDR2 YYREEE (reference sequence). CDR3 in DNA: TGTGCCAGTAGCTTGGCGTGGACTAGCATCGAGACCCAGTACTTC. This encodes CASSLAWTSIETQYF.

This chain links TRBV7-9 with TRBJ2-5; 7 bases are shared with TRBD1. Per the germline V gene, CDR1 is SEHNR and CDR2 is FQNEAQ (reference sequence). Trimming removed 8 bases from V and 4 bases from J; junction bases left unmatched: 7. This CDR3 has 13 residues. As DNA, the CDR3 is TGTGCCAGCGACAGGGTCCGAGGAGAGACCCAGTACTTC. Translating it yields CASDRVRGETQYF. Full variable domain (rest looked up from reference TRBV7-9 and TRBJ2-5): DTGVSQNPRHKITKRGQNVTFRCDPISEHNRLYWYRQTLGQGPEFLTYFQNEAQLEKSRLLSDRFSAERPKGSFSTLEIQRTEQGDSAMYLCASDRVRGETQYFGPGTRLLVL.

This clone was recorded only once. The genes are TRBV6-1 and TRBJ2-1; D possibly corresponds to TRBD2 (7 bases). Germline assignment: CDR1 MNHNS and CDR2 SASEGT. CDR3 length: 16 amino acids. V dropped 4 bases and J dropped 2 bases, with 15 bases sitting between them. CDR3 sequence (DNA): TGTGCCAGCAGTGGGGGGCGAGCGGGGCCCTACAATGAGCAGTTCTTC. This sequence encodes CASSGGRAGPYNEQFF.

This clone was counted a few times. The chain uses TRBV4-1 and TRBJ1-5, with D maybe TRBD1 (6 bases). The CDR3 is 15 amino acids. Germline V CDR1 and CDR2: MGHRA, YSYEKL. Trimming took 1 base from V and 10 from J, leaving 17 bases between them. In DNA, the CDR3 is TGCGCCAGCAGCCAAGGCCAGGGGACCGATGGTCCCCAGCATTTT. Its translation: CASSQGQGTDGPQHF.

The V gene is TRBV6-6, the J gene TRBJ2-7; D might be TRBD1 (5 bases). Germline V lookup: CDR1 MNHNY, CDR2 SVGAGI (reference sequence). The CDR3 totals 12 residues. V lost 2 bases to trimming and J lost 4 bases, with 6 bases between them. CDR3 residues: CASSYKGYEQYF. CDR3 coding DNA: TGTGCCAGCAGTTACAAGGGGTACGAGCAGTACTTC.

This clone was found once. V gene TRBV6-1 combines with J gene TRBJ2-7; D is perhaps TRBD2 (5 bases). Germline V gene sequence: CDR1 MNHNS, CDR2 SASEGT. The CDR3 consists of 14 residues. V lost 9 bases, J lost 1 base, and 16 bases lay in between. CDR3 nucleotide sequence: TGTGCCAGTGACTGGAGGTTCGGGTCCTACGAGCAGTACTTC. Encoded protein: CASDWRFGSYEQYF.

J is TRBJ1-2 and V is TRBV18; 8 bases match TRBD1. CDR3 length equals 15 residues. Trimming at V came to 3 bases and at J to 4 bases, leaving 7 bases not matched to a gene. Germline V lookup: CDR1 KGHSH, CDR2 LQKENI. For the CDR3, the DNA is TGTGCCAGCTCACCGACAGGGGAGCCCACCTATGGCTACACCTTC. This gives the protein CASSPTGEPTYGYTF.

The V call is TRBV7-6, the J call TRBJ2-5; D is undetermined. The CDR3 length is 13 residues. The V and J ends lost 0 bases and 1 base respectively, with 3 bases between them. From germline, CDR1 is SGHVS and CDR2 FNYEAQ. The CDR3 DNA reads as TGTGCCAGCAGCTTAGCCCTCCAAGAGACCCAGTACTTC. This gives the protein CASSLALQETQYF.

J is TRBJ1-2 and V is TRBV5-1; the D is unclear. The germline V gene encodes CDR1 SGHRS and CDR2 YFSETQ. Trimming cost V 0 bases and J 5 bases, with 14 bases left between them. This CDR3 contains 15 residues. CDR3 bases: TGCGCCAGCAGCTTGGCCTCTCCAGGAGGGTATGGCTACACCTTC. Translation gives CASSLASPGGYGYTF.

This chain links TRBV28 with TRBJ2-1; D possibly corresponds to TRBD1 (6 bases). This CDR3 has 14 residues. In germline, CDR1 is MDHEN, CDR2 SYDVKM. Trimming left V 5 bases short and J 3 bases short, with 11 bases between. CDR3 nucleotide sequence: TGTGCCAGCAGTCCAGGGGAGCTCTACAATGAGCAGTTCTTC. Amino acid sequence: CASSPGELYNEQFF.

This chain uses TRBV2 with TRBJ1-2, with 7 bases matching TRBD1. Looked up from germline, CDR1 is SNHLY and CDR2 is FYNNEI. V lost 3 bases to trimming and J lost 6 bases; unmatched junction nucleotides: 10. The CDR3 sequence is 15 residues long. The chain's CDR3 is CASSEEGARLDGYTF. The DNA of the CDR3 is TGTGCCAGCAGTGAGGAGGGGGCGCGTTTAGATGGCTACACCTTC.

The CDR3 is CASSSGTGSFYGYTF. In nucleotides, the CDR3 is TGTGCCAGCAGTTCCGGGACAGGAAGTTTCTATGGCTACACCTTC. This chain links TRBV27 with TRBJ1-2; 8 bases are shared with TRBD1. The germline V gene has CDR1 MNHEY and CDR2 SMNVEV (reference sequence). The CDR3 length is 15 residues. The V gene end was trimmed by 4 bases and the J gene end by 4 bases; junction bases not matched to a gene: 8.

V and J are TRBV9 and TRBJ2-7; the match to TRBD2 covers 9 bases. The CDR3 totals 15 residues. Trimming removed 0 bases from V and 4 bases from J; junction bases left unmatched: 5. Germline V gives CDR1 SGDLS, CDR2 YYNGEE. Here the CDR3 reads CASSVDLAGTYEQYF. The CDR3 DNA is TGTGCCAGCAGCGTAGACCTAGCGGGAACTTACGAGCAGTACTTC.